The rows below give T cell receptor beta chains drawn from one sample of a study of blood T cells in healthy people across ages. TCRdb re-called the 5' RACE reads with MiXCR, one entry per CDR3 protein. This table holds about 810,000 distinct CDR3 sequences, around 36% found once. Sequenced sample: blood. Every receptor here comes from a man younger than 30 in good health. The CDR3 runs from the conserved cysteine through the conserved F or W. Each record gives: D gene, clone size, J gene, V gene, CDR3 protein, CDR3 DNA. D genes are given only for firm matches. Not every row has a clone size; where given, it reads once, few, many or a size class.

.,.,TRBJ1-2,TRBV4-2,CASSRTAGASAYGYTF,TGTGCCAGCAGCCGGACTGCGGGGGCCAGCGCCTATGGCTACACCTTC
.,few,TRBJ1-1,TRBV12-3/TRBV12-4,CASRGDNLGTEAFF,TGTGCCAGCAGGGGGGACAATCTAGGCACTGAAGCTTTCTTT
.,.,TRBJ2-2,TRBV7-9,CASSPQPTGELFF,TGTGCCAGCAGCCCACAACCCACCGGGGAGCTGTTTTTT
.,.,TRBJ1-5,TRBV6-1,CASSDIWQGNQPQHF,TGTGCCAGCAGTGACATTTGGCAGGGCAATCAGCCCCAGCATTTT
.,.,TRBJ2-7,TRBV29-1,CSVAPYREGEQYF,TGCAGCGTTGCCCCGTACAGGGAAGGCGAGCAGTACTTC
.,few,TRBJ1-5,TRBV21-1,CASSNRRTRSDQPQHF,TGTGCCAGCAGCAACCGACGTACAAGGTCGGACCAGCCCCAGCATTTT
TRBD1,.,TRBJ2-2,TRBV29-1,CSVRTGGHGELFF,TGCAGTGTGAGGACAGGGGGGCACGGGGAGCTGTTTTTT
.,few,TRBJ2-2,TRBV29-1,CSVAYGRGHTGELFF,TGCAGCGTCGCATACGGGAGGGGGCACACCGGGGAGCTGTTTTTT
.,few,TRBJ1-1,TRBV15,CATSRNQQGTEAFF,TGTGCCACCAGCAGAAATCAACAGGGTACTGAAGCTTTCTTT
.,.,TRBJ2-7,TRBV6-2/TRBV6-3,CASGTETRRYEQYF,TGTGCCAGCGGTACCGAGACTCGACGATACGAGCAGTACTTC
.,many,TRBJ2-5,TRBV21-1,CASSKGTARETQYF,TGTGCCAGCAGCAAGGGGACAGCTCGTGAGACCCAGTACTTC
.,.,TRBJ1-2,TRBV7-9,CASSQTANHGYTF,TGTGCCAGCAGCCAGACAGCTAACCATGGCTACACCTTC
.,many,TRBJ2-3,TRBV7-2,CASSFTGSSTDTQYF,TGTGCCAGCAGCTTTACAGGCTCTAGCACAGATACGCAGTATTTT
TRBD2,many,TRBJ2-3,TRBV25-1,CASIQRGTDTQYF,TGTGCCAGCATCCAGCGGGGGACAGATACGCAGTATTTT
.,.,TRBJ2-2,TRBV4-3,CASSQVEYRNTGELFF,TGCGCCAGCAGCCAAGTTGAGTACCGCAACACCGGGGAGCTGTTTTTT
.,few,TRBJ2-7,TRBV3-1,CASSQVGEQYF,TGTGCCAGCAGCCAAGTCGGCGAGCAGTACTTC
.,.,TRBJ2-5,TRBV25-1,CASSGTGVSEQYF,TGTGCCAGCAGTGGGACCGGTGTGAGTGAGCAGTACTTC
.,few,TRBJ2-1,TRBV20-1,CSADEWNEQFF,TGCAGTGCGGACGAATGGAATGAGCAGTTCTTC
.,.,TRBJ1-1,TRBV2,CASSVLFPARGTEAFF,TGTGCCAGCAGTGTTTTGTTTCCGGCGCGAGGCACTGAAGCTTTCTTT
.,.,TRBJ1-1,TRBV19,CASSISRGQGTEAFF,TGTGCCAGTAGTATCAGCCGGGGTCAGGGAACTGAAGCTTTCTTT
TRBD2,few,TRBJ2-1,TRBV13,CASSLPRGLAGGLLGNEQFF,TGTGCCAGCAGCCTACCTCGGGGACTAGCGGGGGGGCTACTTGGCAATGAGCAGTTCTTC
.,.,TRBJ2-3,TRBV5-1,CASSFSTEGDTQYF,TGCGCCAGCAGCTTTAGTACAGAGGGGGATACGCAGTATTTT
.,.,TRBJ2-4,TRBV4-1,CASSQLYTGHEKNIQYF,TGCGCCAGCAGCCAACTCTACACCGGACATGAGAAAAACATTCAGTACTTC
.,many,TRBJ2-3,TRBV4-2,CASSQGAGTDTQYF,TGCGCCAGCAGCCAAGGGGCAGGCACAGATACGCAGTATTTT
.,many,TRBJ2-4,TRBV4-3,CASSQDLGLAKNIQYF,TGCGCCAGCAGCCAAGATTTAGGGCTGGCCAAAAACATTCAGTACTTC
.,.,TRBJ2-3,TRBV15,CATSRAGGGRADTQYF,TGTGCCACCAGCAGAGCCGGAGGGGGGCGGGCAGATACGCAGTATTTT
.,.,TRBJ2-5,TRBV12-3/TRBV12-4,CASSSSPGTQETQYF,TGTGCCAGCAGCTCAAGTCCAGGAACCCAAGAGACCCAGTACTTC
TRBD2,few,TRBJ2-3,TRBV5-5,CASSLGGANTDTQYF,TGTGCCAGCAGCCTCGGGGGGGCAAACACAGATACGCAGTATTTT
TRBD2,.,TRBJ2-1,TRBV18,CASSPIASGDYNEQFF,TGTGCCAGCTCACCAATAGCTAGCGGGGACTACAATGAGCAGTTCTTC
TRBD1,many,TRBJ1-5,TRBV4-3,CASSQDPQGGSNQPQHF,TGCGCCAGCAGCCAAGACCCACAGGGGGGTAGCAATCAGCCCCAGCATTTT
TRBD2,few,TRBJ2-1,TRBV9,CASSAHRDLAGVDEQFF,TGTGCCAGCAGCGCCCACAGGGACCTAGCGGGGGTGGATGAGCAGTTCTTC
.,many,TRBJ2-7,TRBV12-3/TRBV12-4,CASSFSQTEYEQYF,TGTGCCAGCAGTTTCTCACAGACCGAGTACGAGCAGTACTTC
.,.,TRBJ1-5,TRBV5-1,CASSLAPGLSEPQHF,TGCGCCAGCAGCTTGGCCCCAGGGCTAAGTGAGCCCCAGCATTTT
.,.,TRBJ2-3,TRBV6-5,CASSYSGGNTDTQYF,TGTGCCAGCAGTTACTCAGGGGGAAACACAGATACGCAGTATTTT
TRBD1,.,TRBJ2-3,TRBV12-3/TRBV12-4,CASASVGDSDAQTSADTQYF,TGTGCCAGCGCCTCAGTGGGGGACAGCGACGCTCAAACCTCCGCAGATACGCAGTATTTT
.,many,TRBJ1-2,TRBV4-3,CASSQDHHRGRAYGYTF,TGCGCCAGCAGCCAAGATCACCACCGAGGCAGGGCCTATGGCTACACCTTC
.,few,TRBJ1-2,TRBV5-6,CASSFFWTAANYGYTF,TGTGCCAGCAGCTTTTTTTGGACAGCCGCTAACTATGGCTACACCTTC
.,few,TRBJ2-1,TRBV7-8,CASSLLQGSSYNEQFF,TGTGCCAGCAGCTTATTGCAAGGGAGCTCCTACAATGAGCAGTTCTTC
.,.,TRBJ2-4,TRBV5-6,CASSSTDLLAKDIQYF,TGTGCCAGCAGCTCGACAGATCTGCTAGCCAAAGACATTCAGTACTTC
TRBD1,.,TRBJ1-2,TRBV29-1,CSVGTGRMDGYTF,TGCAGCGTTGGGACAGGGCGGATGGATGGCTACACCTTC
.,few,TRBJ1-1,TRBV12-3/TRBV12-4,CASRHGQLLNTEAFF,TGTGCCAGCAGGCACGGACAGCTTCTGAACACTGAAGCTTTCTTT